A single T cell receptor beta chain is shown here with its context. Per germline, CDR1 ENHRY and CDR2 SYGVKD. V was clipped by 0 bases and J by 2 bases, with 12 bases between them. CDR3 length: 16 residues. Sequencing was performed with immunoSEQ multiplex PCR; in TCRdb, only in-frame clones are kept and a portion is missing. Of about 53,000 clones listed, roughly 83% are singletons. Individuals having autoimmune disease history or systemic immunosuppression were not enrolled. These data belong to a study of OX40 agonist ivuxolimab in advanced cancers. As for the study in general: Partial responses occurred in three patients (one hepatocellular carcinoma, two cutaneous melanoma).

The starting material was CD4+ or CD8+ T cells sorted from blood, obtained in a trial of the OX40 agonist ivuxolimab. The sequence came from an adult with an advanced solid tumor such as melanoma, head and neck, liver or kidney cancer. V usage is TRBV10-3 and J usage is TRBJ2-3, with TRBD1 as a possible D gene (5 bases). CDR3 DNA: TGTGCCATCAGTGAGTCTAAGGGGTCAGCCACAGATACGCAGTATTTT. This codes for CAISESKGSATDTQYF.